The clone carrying this TCR beta chain was observed a handful of times. The antigen is not known. Regarding time point: pre-sensitization, week 0. The treatment denotes: therapeutic diphenylcyclopropenone sensitization with weekly scalp DPC. This entry belongs to a study of human T cells and chemical hapten exposure. Study context: Patch tests applied 0.01% DPC to the upper back, read at 6 days. Patients, predominantly female, presented with alopecia areata, totalis or universalis. General observations from the study: Relative to control repertoires, expanded TCRs gave rise to significantly more large CDR3 similarity clusters. No shift was seen in TCRs above 1 in 1000 frequency with DPC sensitization.

This CDR3 region has 18 residues. Germline CDR1 is LGHNA and CDR2 is YSLEER. V gave up 1 base and J gave up 0 bases; unmatched junction bases: 11. TCRdb called the RACE reads again in MiXCR, with one record for every CDR3 protein. The table records 380,000 or so distinct CDR3 sequences, 4.5% to 5.5% of them present only once. Source: whole blood, taken in connection with sensitization to the hapten diphenylcyclopropenone (DPC). The clonotype comes from a woman under 30 with alopecia areata. Some clones in this sample may be carry-over from other donors' samples. The chain is built from TRBV4-3 and TRBJ1-2; 7 nucleotides agree with TRBD1. Written as DNA, the CDR3 is TGCGCCAGCAGCCAAGCCTCCCAGGGGGACATGTCTAACTATGGCTACACCTTC. Amino acid sequence: CASSQASQGDMSNYGYTF.